This T cell receptor beta chain is drawn from a study of naive and memory T cell subsets. The CDR3 loop spans 13 amino acids. The germline gives CDR1 DFQATT, CDR2 SNEGSKA (reference sequence). V shed 6 bases, J shed 3 bases, and the junction held 4 bases outside the gene matches. An equimolar mix of two oligonucleotides served as the beta constant-region primer for TRBC1 and TRBC2. TCRdb reanalysed the UMI-ligation and nested PCR reads using MiXCR and keeps one entry per CDR3 protein. The table records roughly 91,000 distinct CDR3 sequences, about 12% of them present only once. After CD4 positive bead selection, the CD4-negative fraction gave CD8 T cells.

The clonotype was recovered from a human donor in good health. This chain connects TRBV20-1 to TRBJ2-3; TRBD1 matches at 9 bases. Sequencing was carried out using central memory CD4+ T cells from blood. The CDR3 DNA reads as TGCAGTGCCAGGACAGGGGCAACAGATACGCAGTATTTT. It codes for CSARTGATDTQYF.